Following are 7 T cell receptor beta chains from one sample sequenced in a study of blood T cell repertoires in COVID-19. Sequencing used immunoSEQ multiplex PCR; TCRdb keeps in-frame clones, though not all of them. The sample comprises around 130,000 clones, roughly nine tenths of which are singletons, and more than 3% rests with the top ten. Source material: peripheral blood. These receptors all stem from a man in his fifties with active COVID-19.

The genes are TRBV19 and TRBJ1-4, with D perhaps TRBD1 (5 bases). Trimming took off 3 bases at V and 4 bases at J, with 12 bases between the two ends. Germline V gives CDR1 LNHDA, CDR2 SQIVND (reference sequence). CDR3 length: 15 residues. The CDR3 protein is CASSIGDSFNEKLFF. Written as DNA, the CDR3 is TGTGCCAGTAGTATTGGCGACAGTTTTAATGAAAAACTGTTTTTT.

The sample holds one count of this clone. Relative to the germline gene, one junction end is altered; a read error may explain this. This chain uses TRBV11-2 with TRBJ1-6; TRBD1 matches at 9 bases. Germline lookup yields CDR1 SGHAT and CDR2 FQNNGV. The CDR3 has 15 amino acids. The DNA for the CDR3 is TGTGCCAGCAGCCTGTCCGGGACAGGGTATTCACCCTTCCACTTT. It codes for CASSLSGTGYSPFHF. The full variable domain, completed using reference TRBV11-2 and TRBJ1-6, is EAGVAQSPRYKIIEKRQSVAFWCNPISGHATLYWYQQILGQGPKLLIQFQNNGVVDDSQLPKDRFSAERLKGVDSTLKIQPAKLEDSAVYLCASSLSGTGYSPFHFGNGTRLTVT.

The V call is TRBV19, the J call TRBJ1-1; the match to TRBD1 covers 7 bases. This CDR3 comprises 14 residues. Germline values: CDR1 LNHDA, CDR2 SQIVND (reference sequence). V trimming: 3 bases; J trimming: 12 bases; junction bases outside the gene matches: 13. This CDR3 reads CASSIPGTAPLPFF. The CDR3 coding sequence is TGTGCCAGTAGTATTCCCGGGACAGCACCACTGCCTTTCTTT.

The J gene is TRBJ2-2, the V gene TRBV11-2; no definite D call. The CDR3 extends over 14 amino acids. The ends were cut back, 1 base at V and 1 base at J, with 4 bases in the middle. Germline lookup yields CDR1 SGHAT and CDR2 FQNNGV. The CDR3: CASSLARNTGELFF. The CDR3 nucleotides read TGTGCCAGCAGCTTAGCCAGGAACACCGGGGAGCTGTTTTTT.

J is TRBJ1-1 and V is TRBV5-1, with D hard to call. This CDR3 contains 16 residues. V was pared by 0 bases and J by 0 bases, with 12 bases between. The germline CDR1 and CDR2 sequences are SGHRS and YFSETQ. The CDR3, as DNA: TGCGCCAGCAGCTTGGCCGGCGGTATTATGAACACTGAAGCTTTCTTT. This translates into CASSLAGGIMNTEAFF.

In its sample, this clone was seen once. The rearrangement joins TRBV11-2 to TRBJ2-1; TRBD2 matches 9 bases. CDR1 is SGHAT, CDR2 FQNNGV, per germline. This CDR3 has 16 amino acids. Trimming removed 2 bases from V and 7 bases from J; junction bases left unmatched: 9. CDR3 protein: CASSLWAGGGSNEQFF. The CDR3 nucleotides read TGTGCCAGCAGCTTATGGGCGGGAGGGGGTTCGAATGAGCAGTTCTTC. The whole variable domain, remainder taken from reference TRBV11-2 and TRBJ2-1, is EAGVAQSPRYKIIEKRQSVAFWCNPISGHATLYWYQQILGQGPKLLIQFQNNGVVDDSQLPKDRFSAERLKGVDSTLKIQPAKLEDSAVYLCASSLWAGGGSNEQFFGPGTRLTVL.

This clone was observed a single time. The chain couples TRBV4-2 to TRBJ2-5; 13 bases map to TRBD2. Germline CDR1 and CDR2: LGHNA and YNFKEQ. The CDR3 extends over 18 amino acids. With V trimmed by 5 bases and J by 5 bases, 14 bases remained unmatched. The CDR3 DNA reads TGTGCCAGCAGCGACGGGACTAGCGGGATGGGGGGATCGGAGACCCAGTACTTC. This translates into CASSDGTSGMGGSETQYF.